This TCR beta chain was observed in a study of blood T cell repertoires in COVID-19. About the research overall: PBMCs, B-cell-depleted T cells, or T cells were the source of the cDNA or gDNA that made up the material.

In the original processing: Estimated nucleated cell counts came from reference gene primer amplification. Sequencing used immunoSEQ multiplex PCR; TCRdb keeps in-frame clones, though not all of them. That table is the source of V, J and clone size, and D and trimming were worked out from the DNA. The data contain roughly 440,000 clones, 88% of them singletons. This clone was detected a few times. The TCR was taken from a woman between 50 and 59 years old with COVID-19, enrolled during active disease. Input material: peripheral blood.

CDR3 in amino acids: CASGLQGAPTEAFF. The DNA for the CDR3 is TGTGCCAGCGGATTACAGGGGGCCCCCACTGAAGCTTTCTTT. The chain employs TRBV6-1 and TRBJ1-1; 9 bases are a match to TRBD1. The CDR3 has 14 residues. Germline assignment: CDR1 MNHNS and CDR2 SASEGT. V lost 8 bases to trimming and J lost 4 bases; unmatched junction nucleotides: 8.